This T cell receptor delta chain was recorded in a study of gamma-delta chains in newborns, infants, children. J gave up 0 bases and V 1 base, and 7 bases lay outside the gene matches. The CDR3 length is 20 residues. The germline V gene encodes CDR1 GEAIGNYY and CDR2 EKD. TCRdb re-called the reads using CATT. The sample records under 8,000 delta-chain clones, 0.55% to 0.7% being singletons. By share, this clone ranks as medium-sized. The receptor was derived from a child who was a newborn, infant or young child, either healthy, febrile or measles-vaccinated (not recorded which). The genes are TRDV2 and TRDJ3; 11 bases fit TRDD3. Sequencing was done on a sample of blood. The CDR3 nucleotides are TGTGCCTGTGACACACTTGAAACTGGGGGATACTCCTGGGACACCCGACAGATGTTTTTC. Its protein product is CACDTLETGGYSWDTRQMFF.